The clone carrying this T cell receptor (beta chain) has only one observation. Its target is not known. Germline assignment: CDR1 MRHNA and CDR2 SNTAGT. The junction had 12 bases not matched to a gene; V was cut back by 6 bases and J by 8 bases. The CDR3 has 15 residues. This entry comes from a study of T cell responses to AZD1222 COVID-19 vaccine. Measured with immunoSEQ multiplex PCR; TCRdb has only the in-frame clones, and not every one. The sample shows tens of thousands of clones, 90% of them seen only once. Notes on the study in general: Reports say nearly half of spike-specific TCRs go after unmutated variant regions. Spike was spanned by vaccine-associated CD4 TCRs, which were dominant at 160-218 and 743-854.

Second-dose schedules of about 4 or about 12 weeks were combined. The source material was peripheral blood, sampled 28 days after the second AZD1222 dose. The chain combines TRBV6-4 with TRBJ2-1; 8 bases align to TRBD1. The sequence was collected from an adult who received the AZD1222 COVID-19 vaccine. The CDR3 DNA reads TGTGCCAGCAGCGCTTCCGGACAGGGTGGAGATGAGCAGTTCTTC. Its translation is CASSASGQGGDEQFF.